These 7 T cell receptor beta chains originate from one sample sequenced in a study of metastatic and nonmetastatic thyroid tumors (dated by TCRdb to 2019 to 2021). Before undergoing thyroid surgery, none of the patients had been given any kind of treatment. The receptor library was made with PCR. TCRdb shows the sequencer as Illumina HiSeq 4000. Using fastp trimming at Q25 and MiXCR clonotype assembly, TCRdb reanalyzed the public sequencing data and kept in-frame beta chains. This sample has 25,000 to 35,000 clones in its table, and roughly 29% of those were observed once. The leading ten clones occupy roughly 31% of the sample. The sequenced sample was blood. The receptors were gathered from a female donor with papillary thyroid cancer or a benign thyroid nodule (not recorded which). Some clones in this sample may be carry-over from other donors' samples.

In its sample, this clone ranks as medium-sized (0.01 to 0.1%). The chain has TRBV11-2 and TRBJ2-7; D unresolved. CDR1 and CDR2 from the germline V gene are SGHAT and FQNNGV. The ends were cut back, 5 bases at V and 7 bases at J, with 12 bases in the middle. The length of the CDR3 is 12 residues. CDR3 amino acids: CASSQDVGEQYF. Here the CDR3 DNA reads TGTGCCAGCAGCCAGGACGTCGGGGAGCAGTACTTC.

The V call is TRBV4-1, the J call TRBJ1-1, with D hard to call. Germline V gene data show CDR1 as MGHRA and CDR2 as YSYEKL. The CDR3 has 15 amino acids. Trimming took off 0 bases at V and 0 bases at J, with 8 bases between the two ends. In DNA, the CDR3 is TGCGCCAGCAGCCAAGATCTGCAGATGAACACTGAAGCTTTCTTT. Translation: CASSQDLQMNTEAFF.

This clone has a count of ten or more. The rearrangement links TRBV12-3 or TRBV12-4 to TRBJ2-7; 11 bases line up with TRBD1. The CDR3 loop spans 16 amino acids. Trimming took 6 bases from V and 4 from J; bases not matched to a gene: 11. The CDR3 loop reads CASSRAGTGGTYEQYF. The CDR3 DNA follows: TGTGCCAGCAGCCGGGCTGGGACAGGGGGTACTTACGAGCAGTACTTC.

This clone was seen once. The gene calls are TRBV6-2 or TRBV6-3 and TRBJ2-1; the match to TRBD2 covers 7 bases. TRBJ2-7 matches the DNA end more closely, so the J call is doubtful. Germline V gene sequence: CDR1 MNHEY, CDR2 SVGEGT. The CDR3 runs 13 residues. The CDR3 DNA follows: TGTGACCGCAGTTACCGGGACTACAATGAGCAGTACTTC. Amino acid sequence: CDRSYRDYNEQYF.

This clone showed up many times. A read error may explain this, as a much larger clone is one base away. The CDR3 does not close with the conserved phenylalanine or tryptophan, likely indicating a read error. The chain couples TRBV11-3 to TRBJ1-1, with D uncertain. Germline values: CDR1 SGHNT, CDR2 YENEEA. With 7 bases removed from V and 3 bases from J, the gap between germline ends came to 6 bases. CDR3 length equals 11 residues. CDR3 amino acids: CASTDDTEAFL. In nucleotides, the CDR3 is TGTGCCAGCACTGACGACACTGAAGCTTTCCTT.

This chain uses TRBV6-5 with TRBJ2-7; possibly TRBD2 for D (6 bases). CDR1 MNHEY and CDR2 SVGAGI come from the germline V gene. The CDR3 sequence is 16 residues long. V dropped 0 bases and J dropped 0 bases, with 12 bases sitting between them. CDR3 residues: CASSYSGLEGSYEQYF. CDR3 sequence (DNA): TGTGCCAGCAGTTACTCAGGGCTGGAGGGCTCCTACGAGCAGTACTTC.

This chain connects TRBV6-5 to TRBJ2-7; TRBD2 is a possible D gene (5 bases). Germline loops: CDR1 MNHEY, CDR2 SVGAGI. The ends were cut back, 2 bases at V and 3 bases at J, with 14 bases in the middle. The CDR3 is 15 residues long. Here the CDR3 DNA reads TGTGCCAGCAGTTACACTGGACCTCGGGGCTACGAGCAGTACTTC. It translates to CASSYTGPRGYEQYF.